Listed here are 30 T cell receptor beta chains from one sample, sequenced in a study of cytomegalovirus exposure and HLA in healthy donors. It was with 60 Vbeta and 13 Jbeta primers that the PCR ran. This table comes from immunoSEQ multiplex PCR, and its TCRdb copy is limited to in-frame clones, with some not included. In the table there are 100,000 to 150,000 clones, under 85% of which are singletons. Sequenced sample: PBMCs. Source of these receptors: a woman aged 50 to 60 in good health and CMV-seropositive.

This clone has only one observation. V and J are TRBV11-2 and TRBJ1-1, with no clear D. Germline CDR1 SGHAT, CDR2 FQNNGV. There are 14 residues in the CDR3. V lost 1 base and J lost 1, with 7 bases in between. The CDR3 sequence: CASSLGIANTEAFF. CDR3 in DNA: TGTGCCAGCAGCTTAGGGATAGCGAACACTGAAGCTTTCTTT.

V usage is TRBV29-1 and J usage is TRBJ2-2, with D possibly being TRBD2 (6 bases). The CDR3 contains 14 residues. V was pared by 6 bases and J by 6 bases, with 17 bases between. Germline lookup yields CDR1 SQVTM and CDR2 ANQGSEA. The CDR3: CSVGGLWSAGELFF. The CDR3 coding sequence is TGCAGCGTGGGGGGACTCTGGAGCGCCGGGGAGCTGTTTTTT.

The chain joins TRBV6-1 to TRBJ2-7; D possibly corresponds to TRBD2 (7 bases). V shed 0 bases and J shed 3 bases, with 12 bases lying between them. Germline assignment: CDR1 MNHNS and CDR2 SASEGT. CDR3 length: 15 amino acids. DNA of the CDR3: TGTGCCAGCAGTGAAGCGGGGGGGGCCCTCTACGAGCAGTACTTC. Translated: CASSEAGGALYEQYF.

V and J are TRBV29-1 and TRBJ1-1; D is undetermined. The CDR3 contains 13 residues. Germline assignment: CDR1 SQVTM and CDR2 ANQGSEA. Trimming took off 1 base at V and 0 bases at J, with 6 bases between the two ends. The CDR3 here is CSVEGQVNTEAFF. The CDR3 DNA sequence: TGCAGCGTTGAAGGGCAGGTGAACACTGAAGCTTTCTTT.

The J gene is TRBJ2-1, the V gene TRBV7-2; 7 nucleotides align to TRBD2. The CDR3 length is 15 residues. Germline V gene lookup returns CDR1 SGHTA and CDR2 FQGNSA. V lost 5 bases to trimming and J lost 8 bases; unmatched junction nucleotides: 12. CDR3 in amino acids: CASSLPWGGVYEQFF. The CDR3 DNA follows: TGTGCCAGCAGCCTCCCATGGGGGGGGGTCTATGAGCAGTTCTTC.

The CDR3 spells CSGGQSYQETQYF. CDR3 DNA sequence: TGCAGCGGGGGACAGTCTTACCAAGAGACCCAGTACTTC. This rearrangement joins TRBV29-1 to TRBJ2-5; 7 positions agree with TRBD1. With V trimmed by 7 bases and J by 0 bases, 5 bases remained unmatched. Germline V gives CDR1 SQVTM, CDR2 ANQGSEA. The CDR3 runs 13 residues.

This clone is deemed medium-sized. CDR3 coding DNA: TGTGCCAGCAGCCCCGAGAGGACTAGCGGGGAAGAGACCCAGTACTTC. Protein: CASSPERTSGEETQYF. This chain joins TRBV13 and TRBJ2-5; 12 bases are shared with TRBD2. Germline assignment: CDR1 PRHDT and CDR2 FYEKMQ (reference sequence). V dropped 5 bases and J dropped 3; count of bases not matched to a gene: 7. The CDR3 consists of 16 residues.

This chain uses TRBV2 with TRBJ2-5; a possible D gene is TRBD2 (6 bases). V was pared by 7 bases and J by 5 bases, with 17 bases between. Germline V gene lookup returns CDR1 SNHLY and CDR2 FYNNEI. This CDR3 spans 14 amino acids. The CDR3 sequence: CASMAVASGETQYF. As DNA, the CDR3 is TGTGCCAGCATGGCAGTAGCGAGCGGGGAGACCCAGTACTTC.

This clone appeared once. The rearrangement links TRBV5-1 to TRBJ1-6; a possible D gene is TRBD1 (5 bases). The CDR3 sequence is 17 residues long. CDR1 SGHRS and CDR2 YFSETQ come from the germline V gene. V lost 0 bases to trimming and J lost 0 bases, with 10 bases between them. CDR3 in amino acids: CASSLGTSSSYNSPLHF. The CDR3 DNA is TGCGCCAGCAGCTTGGGGACATCGAGCTCCTATAATTCACCCCTCCACTTT.

The chain has TRBV6-4 and TRBJ1-6; D call uncertain. This CDR3 comprises 10 residues. V was cut by 7 bases and J by 10 bases, with 5 bases left in between. The V gene's germline CDR1 is MRHNA and CDR2 SNTAGT. CDR3 loop: CASTSSPLHF. The CDR3 DNA reads as TGTGCCAGCACCTCCTCACCCCTCCACTTT.

The chain recombines TRBV10-2 with TRBJ2-3, with TRBD1 matching over 8 bases. The CDR3 is 14 amino acids. The V gene's germline CDR1 is WSHSY and CDR2 SAAADI. V lost 8 bases, J lost 5 bases, and 9 bases stayed unmatched. In nucleotides, the CDR3 is TGCGCCAGCCTTGACAGGGGAGCAGAAGATACGCAGTATTTT. Amino acids: CASLDRGAEDTQYF.

CDR3 sequence: CASTGAYEQYF. The CDR3 DNA reads TGTGCCAGCACGGGGGCCTACGAGCAGTACTTC. The chain links TRBV2 to TRBJ2-7, with D perhaps matching TRBD2 (6 bases). The germline CDR1 and CDR2 sequences are SNHLY and FYNNEI. The CDR3 loop spans 11 amino acids. Deletions cut 7 bases from V and 2 bases from J, with 6 bases between.

This clone came up a few times. The chain has TRBV5-6 and TRBJ1-5; D not resolved. Germline assignment: CDR1 SGHDT and CDR2 YYEEEE. This CDR3 contains 13 residues. The V end was cut by 3 bases, the J end by 8 bases, with 12 bases between. The CDR3 DNA reads TGTGCCAGCAGCTCGGCCGGGCGGGAGCCCCAGCATTTT. Translated, it gives CASSSAGREPQHF.

This clone was picked up a small number of times. The genes are TRBV12-5 and TRBJ2-1; 14 nucleotides line up with TRBD2. The CDR3 extends over 16 amino acids. CDR1 is LGHNT and CDR2 is FRNRAP in the germline V gene. The trim removed 1 base at V and 8 bases at J, leaving 4 bases unmatched. The CDR3 reads CASGLAPGLAGDEQFF. CDR3 coding DNA: TGTGCTAGTGGTTTGGCACCGGGACTAGCGGGGGATGAGCAGTTCTTC.

This clone was counted between two and nine times. The V and J genes are TRBV5-1 and TRBJ2-5, with 7 bases fitting TRBD2. The CDR3 is made up of 13 amino acids. Germline V gene lookup returns CDR1 SGHRS and CDR2 YFSETQ. Unmatched junction bases numbered 4, after V lost 7 bases and J lost 1 base. Written as DNA, the CDR3 is TGCGCCAGCCGCATAGCGGGCCAAGAGACCCAGTACTTC. It is translated as CASRIAGQETQYF.

The chain recombines TRBV11-3 with TRBJ1-2, with D unresolved. CDR3 size: 12 residues. Germline CDR1 reads SGHNT; CDR2 reads YENEEA. Trimming shortened V by 0 bases and J by 8 bases, and 7 bases separated the two germline ends. CDR3 coding DNA: TGTGCCAGCAGCTTAGATGCAGGAGGCTACACCTTC. It yields the protein CASSLDAGGYTF.

The rearrangement links TRBV19 to TRBJ2-5; D gene unclear. This CDR3 comprises 13 residues. V gave up 3 bases and J gave up 4 bases, with 9 bases separating them. The germline V gene encodes CDR1 LNHDA and CDR2 SQIVND (reference sequence). CDR3 region: CASSIGASETQYF. DNA of the CDR3: TGTGCCAGTAGTATCGGAGCCTCAGAGACCCAGTACTTC.

This clone was seen only once. The rearrangement links TRBV7-9 to TRBJ2-1, with 7 bases aligning to TRBD2. This CDR3 is built from 15 residues. CDR1 is SEHNR and CDR2 is FQNEAQ in the germline V gene (reference sequence). V lost 6 bases to trimming and J lost 0 bases; unmatched junction nucleotides: 5. The CDR3 DNA reads as TGTGCCAGCAGGTCCGGGGGGACCTCCTACAATGAGCAGTTCTTC. Its translation is CASRSGGTSYNEQFF.

This clone has just a few counts. V and J are TRBV6-1 and TRBJ1-6, with 8 bases fitting TRBD1. J gave up 9 bases and V 8 bases, and 9 bases lay outside the gene matches. Germline V gives CDR1 MNHNS, CDR2 SASEGT. The CDR3 totals 14 residues. CDR3 residues: CASGRDRGFSPLHF. CDR3 nucleotides: TGTGCCAGCGGGCGTGACAGGGGTTTTTCACCCCTCCACTTT.

V is TRBV2 and J is TRBJ1-1; no clear D. From germline, CDR1 is SNHLY and CDR2 FYNNEI. This CDR3 comprises 13 residues. V lost 4 bases and J lost 1, with 7 bases in between. The CDR3 sequence is CASSVGQNTEAFF. The DNA of the CDR3 is TGTGCCAGCAGTGTGGGCCAGAACACTGAAGCTTTCTTT.

The rearrangement joins TRBV15 to TRBJ2-1; TRBD2 might be the D (5 bases). In germline, CDR1 is LNHNV, CDR2 YYDKDF (reference sequence). The germline V and J ends were trimmed by 1 base and 4 bases, with 11 bases remaining between them. The CDR3 is made up of 15 amino acids. The CDR3 spells CATSRGGSMYNEQFF. The CDR3 DNA sequence: TGTGCCACCAGCAGAGGTGGGAGCATGTACAATGAGCAGTTCTTC.

This clone was picked up a small number of times. V is TRBV15 and J is TRBJ2-2; 7 bases align to TRBD2. The V and J ends lost 5 bases and 3 bases, in that order; junction bases with no gene match: 3. The V gene's germline CDR1 is LNHNV and CDR2 YYDKDF (reference sequence). This CDR3 spans 14 amino acids. CDR3 nucleotides: TGTGCCACCAGCGGTCGGGGGGACACCGGGGAGCTGTTTTTT. It yields the protein CATSGRGDTGELFF.

The chain combines TRBV21-1 with TRBJ2-5; the table's D call, TRBD2, has no DNA check behind it. TRBV21-1 is a documented pseudogene. This CDR3 region has 14 residues. As DNA, the CDR3 is TGTGCCAGCAGCGGACCGGGAAGGAACGAGACCCAGTACTTC. It is translated as CASSGPGRNETQYF.

This clone was picked up a small number of times. The chain joins TRBV25-1 to TRBJ2-2, with 8 bases lining up with TRBD2. The V gene end was trimmed by 7 bases and the J gene end by 2 bases; junction bases not matched to a gene: 9. Germline V gene lookup returns CDR1 MGHDK and CDR2 SYGVNS. The length of the CDR3 is 16 residues. DNA of the CDR3: TGTGCCAGCACGCCCCTCAGCGGGAGAAACACCGGGGAGCTGTTTTTT. Translating it yields CASTPLSGRNTGELFF.

V and J are TRBV11-3 and TRBJ2-1; a possible D gene is TRBD2 (6 bases). Germline CDR1 SGHNT, CDR2 YENEEA. This CDR3 spans 14 amino acids. V lost 5 bases and J 7 bases, leaving 15 bases between the germline ends. As DNA, the CDR3 is TGTGCCAGCAGCCGGGACTCACTGGGGAATGAGCAGTTCTTC. Translating it yields CASSRDSLGNEQFF.

The V gene is TRBV5-6, the J gene TRBJ1-6; D is undetermined. V lost 0 bases and J lost 12, with 13 bases in between. CDR1 and CDR2 from the germline V gene are SGHDT and YYEEEE. This CDR3 comprises 14 residues. CDR3 residues: CASSLATGGGPLHF. The CDR3 DNA reads TGTGCCAGCAGCTTGGCCACCGGCGGTGGACCCCTCCACTTT.

The chain links TRBV5-1 to TRBJ1-2; the match to TRBD1 covers 10 bases. Germline trimming cut 4 bases from V and 9 bases from J; bases unmatched to any gene: 6. This CDR3 comprises 13 residues. Germline values: CDR1 SGHRS, CDR2 YFSETQ. CDR3 region: CASSMGQGMRYTF. CDR3 coding DNA: TGCGCCAGCAGCATGGGACAGGGGATGCGCTACACCTTC.

CDR3 region: CASSVQRVNGELFF. Written as DNA, the CDR3 is TGTGCCAGCAGCGTCCAGCGGGTGAACGGGGAGCTGTTTTTT. The chain joins TRBV4-2 to TRBJ2-2; TRBD2 might be the D (6 bases). This CDR3 is built from 14 residues. Trimming stripped 5 bases from V and 7 bases from J, with 14 bases between. Germline V CDR1 and CDR2: LGHNA, YNFKEQ.

The chain couples TRBV5-6 to TRBJ2-5; D might be TRBD1 (5 bases). The germline gives CDR1 SGHDT, CDR2 YYEEEE. V lost 4 bases and J 4 bases, leaving 11 bases between the germline ends. CDR3 length equals 13 residues. The CDR3 region is CASSQTGAETQYF. Written as DNA, the CDR3 is TGTGCCAGCAGCCAAACTGGGGCAGAGACCCAGTACTTC.

The V call is TRBV4-3, the J call TRBJ1-4; D is possibly TRBD1 (6 bases). Trimming removed 2 bases from V and 4 bases from J, with 11 bases in between. The length of the CDR3 is 15 residues. Germline V gene lookup returns CDR1 LGHNA and CDR2 YSLEER. The CDR3 loop is CASSQQTGLNEKLFF. The DNA for the CDR3 is TGCGCCAGCAGCCAACAGACAGGTCTTAATGAAAAACTGTTTTTT.